This T cell receptor beta chain was obtained from a study of blood T cell repertoires in COVID-19. About the research overall: COVID-19 samples collected from the United States, Italy and Spain covered acute and convalescent phases. The cDNA or gDNA used as material had been derived from T cells, B-cell-depleted T cells, or PBMCs.

Sequencing was performed with immunoSEQ multiplex PCR; in TCRdb, only in-frame clones are kept and a portion is missing. This table has 190,000 or so clones, about 95% appearing once. The germline V gene has CDR1 LGHDT and CDR2 YNNKEL (reference sequence). The V gene lost 2 bases and the J gene lost 2 bases, with 20 bases spanning the gap. CDR3 length equals 18 residues. The chain carries TRBV3-1 (or the pseudogene TRBV3-2) and TRBJ2-3; D is perhaps TRBD2 (6 bases). The origin of this receptor is a man younger than 40 with COVID-19, enrolled during active disease. What was sequenced was peripheral blood. DNA for the CDR3: TGTGCCAGCAGCCAATTGCCCGCTGGAGCGGGCCACACAGATACGCAGTATTTT. Amino acid sequence: CASSQLPAGAGHTDTQYF.